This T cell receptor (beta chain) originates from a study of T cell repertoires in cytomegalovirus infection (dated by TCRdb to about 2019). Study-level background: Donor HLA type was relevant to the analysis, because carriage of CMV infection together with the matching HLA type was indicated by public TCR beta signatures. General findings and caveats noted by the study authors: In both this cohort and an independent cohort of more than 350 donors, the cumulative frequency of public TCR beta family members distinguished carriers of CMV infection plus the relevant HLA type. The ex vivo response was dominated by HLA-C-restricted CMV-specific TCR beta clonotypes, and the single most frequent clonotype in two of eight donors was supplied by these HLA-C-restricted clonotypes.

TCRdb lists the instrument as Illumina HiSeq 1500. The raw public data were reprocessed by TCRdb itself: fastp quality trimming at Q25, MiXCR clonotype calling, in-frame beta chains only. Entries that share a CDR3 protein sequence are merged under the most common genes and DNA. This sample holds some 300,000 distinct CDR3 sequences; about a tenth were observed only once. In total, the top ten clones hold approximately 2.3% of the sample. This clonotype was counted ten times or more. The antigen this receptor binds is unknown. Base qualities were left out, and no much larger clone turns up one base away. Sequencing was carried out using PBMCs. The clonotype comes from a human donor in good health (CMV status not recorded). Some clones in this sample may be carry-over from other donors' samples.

Here is the DNA: TGTGCCAGCAGCCAAGAGGGCCCAAGGGGGGGTTCTGCAGATACGCAGTATTTT. Translated, it gives CASSQEGPRGGSADTQYF. The chain is encoded by TRBV3-1 joined to TRBJ2-3; matching of 7 bases hints at TRBD2 as the D gene. The germline V gene (reference sequence) gives CDR1 as LGHDT and CDR2 as YNNKEL. Spanning cysteine to phenylalanine, the CDR3 consists of 18 amino acids. The CDR3 DNA has 54 bases and is translated from base 1. A distance of 20 bases separates the germline ends of V and J, which lose 0 bases and 4 bases respectively.